This TCR beta chain is from a study of blood T cell repertoires in COVID-19. About the study: Researchers got acute and convalescent COVID-19 samples from the United States, Italy and Spain. Sources were T cells, B-cell-depleted T cells, or PBMCs; the material itself was cDNA or gDNA.

Trimming left V 3 bases short and J 7 bases short, with 21 bases between. This CDR3 is 16 amino acids long. Per the germline V gene, CDR1 is SGHDN and CDR2 is FVKESK. Seattle enrolled patients during active infection and tracked them longitudinally. Profiled with immunoSEQ multiplex PCR; TCRdb holds only in-frame clones, not every one. Among a few hundred thousand clones, 85% to 90% were seen once, and the ten largest hold roughly 5%. The chain couples TRBV14 to TRBJ1-2, with TRBD1 as a possible D gene (6 bases). The receptor's source is a woman aged 60-75 years with COVID-19, enrolled during active disease. What was sequenced was peripheral blood. CDR3 region: CASSQMGAAGGRGYTF. Here the CDR3 DNA reads TGTGCCAGCAGCCAGATGGGGGCGGCGGGGGGTCGTGGCTACACCTTC.